Included here is one T cell receptor beta chain sequence, with context. Profiling relied on immunoSEQ multiplex PCR, and the TCRdb table lists in-frame clones only, not all of them. The table has 300,000 to 400,000 clones, almost 90% seen once. Seattle participants joined during active infection and were tracked over time. This sample is part of a study of blood T cell repertoires in COVID-19. Study overall: Researchers got acute and convalescent COVID-19 samples from the United States, Italy and Spain.

Deletions cut 2 bases from V and 10 bases from J, with 6 bases between. This CDR3 comprises 12 residues. The specimen was peripheral blood. This clonotype originated in a woman aged 30 to 39 with COVID-19, enrolled during active disease. The chain carries TRBV12-3 or TRBV12-4 and TRBJ1-6; no reliable D call. CDR3 DNA sequence: TGTGCCAGCAGTTTAAAGAGGTCACCCCTCCACTTT. Translating gives CASSLKRSPLHF.